The clone carrying this T cell receptor (beta chain) was detected many times. Its antigen is currently unknown. The sample originates from a study of breast tumors, draining lymph nodes, adjacent tissues. Breast cancer patients provided tissue from their axillary draining lymph nodes. Study-wide results and caveats: Compared with lymph nodes, tumors were less diverse; compared with nontumor tissue, more. That most tumor T cells come from lymph nodes remained unproven. The data were judged consistent with most tumor T cells coming from lymph node and expanding in tumor.

CDR3 length: 14 residues. Per germline, CDR1 DFQATT and CDR2 SNEGSKA (reference sequence). With 6 bases clipped from V and 6 bases from J, the junction kept 11 bases outside the gene matches. One entry per CDR3 protein results from TCRdb running MiXCR on the multiplex PCR reads. Among tens of thousands of distinct CDR3 sequences listed, around 20% were seen once. The chain recombines TRBV20-1 with TRBJ1-5; TRBD1 matches at 7 bases. The clonotype was recovered from a female donor with breast cancer. Some clones in this sample may be carry-over from other donors' samples. The sequenced sample was axillary lymph node tissue. The CDR3, as DNA: TGCAGTGCCCGAGAGGGGGCGCGGGGTCAGCCCCAGCATTTT. Translation: CSAREGARGQPQHF.